This T cell receptor beta chain was sequenced for a study of cytomegalovirus exposure and HLA in healthy donors. PCR involved 60 Vbeta and 13 Jbeta primers. Generated by immunoSEQ multiplex PCR, the TCRdb table keeps only in-frame clones and is missing some. The sample shows roughly 140,000 clones, more than 65% of them seen only once. Germline loops: CDR1 SGHAT, CDR2 FQNNGV. CDR3 size: 15 residues. Trimming cost V 0 bases and J 5 bases, with 14 bases left between them. Sequenced sample: PBMCs. This chain connects TRBV11-2 to TRBJ2-7, with D tentatively TRBD1 (6 bases). The TCR comes from a man aged 45-65 years in good health and CMV-seropositive. As DNA, the CDR3 is TGTGCCAGCAGCTTAGAGGGGTTTGGGGGCGACGAGCAGTACTTC. Residues: CASSLEGFGGDEQYF. Using reference TRBV11-2 and TRBJ2-7 for the parts outside the CDR3, the full variable domain is EAGVAQSPRYKIIEKRQSVAFWCNPISGHATLYWYQQILGQGPKLLIQFQNNGVVDDSQLPKDRFSAERLKGVDSTLKIQPAKLEDSAVYLCASSLEGFGGDEQYFGPGTRLTVT.